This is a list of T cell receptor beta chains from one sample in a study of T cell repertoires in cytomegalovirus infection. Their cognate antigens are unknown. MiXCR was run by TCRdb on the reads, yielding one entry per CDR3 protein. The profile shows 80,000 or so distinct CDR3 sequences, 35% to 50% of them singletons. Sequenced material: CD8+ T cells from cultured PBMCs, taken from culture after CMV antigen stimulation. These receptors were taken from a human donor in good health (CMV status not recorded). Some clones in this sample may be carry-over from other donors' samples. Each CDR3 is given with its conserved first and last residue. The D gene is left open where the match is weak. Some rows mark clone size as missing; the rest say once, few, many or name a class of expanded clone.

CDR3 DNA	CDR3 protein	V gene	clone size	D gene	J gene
TGTGCCAGCAGCATGACTACAGGGGTTGAAGCTTTCTTT	CASSMTTGVEAFF	TRBV7-3	.	TRBD1	TRBJ1-1
TGTGCCAGCAGCCTACTAGCGGGGGTACTCCCTAGCACAGATACGCAGTATTTT	CASSLLAGVLPSTDTQYF	TRBV28	few	TRBD2	TRBJ2-3
TGTGCCAGCAGTTACCCGGTACACGAGCAGTACTTC	CASSYPVHEQYF	TRBV6-2/TRBV6-3	once	.	TRBJ2-7
TGTGCCAGCAGCCGATCCGGAAGGGGAGCGAGAGCTTTCTTT	CASSRSGRGARAFF	TRBV7-9	.	.	TRBJ1-1
TGTGCCAGCAGCCGGTCCAGGGGCTGGACAACAGATACGCAGTATTTT	CASSRSRGWTTDTQYF	TRBV11-1	few	.	TRBJ2-3
TGTGCCAGCAGGGCCGACAGGGACCCCCTGATTCAGTACTTC	CASRADRDPLIQYF	TRBV27	.	TRBD1	TRBJ2-4
TGCGCCAGCAGCCAACTCCGACAGGGTTTCACTGAGCAGTTCTTC	CASSQLRQGFTEQFF	TRBV4-3	few	TRBD1	TRBJ2-1
TGTGCCAGCAGTTTATCTGGGTGGGGGAATGAGCAGTTCTTC	CASSLSGWGNEQFF	TRBV27	few	.	TRBJ2-1
TGTGCCAGCAGCTTGACTAGCGGGGGTTACAATGAGCAGTTCTTC	CASSLTSGGYNEQFF	TRBV7-6	many	TRBD2	TRBJ2-1
TGTGCCAGCAGCTCTCCAGGGCGATACGAGCAGTACTTC	CASSSPGRYEQYF	TRBV5-5	.	.	TRBJ2-7
TGTGCCAGCAGTCTACAGGGGTTGAGCTCTGGAAACACCATATATTTT	CASSLQGLSSGNTIYF	TRBV12-3/TRBV12-4	.	TRBD1	TRBJ1-3
TGCAGTGCTGCACTGTCTGCGGGGGGCCTTAGCTCCTACGAGCAGTACTTC	CSAALSAGGLSSYEQYF	TRBV20-1	.	TRBD2	TRBJ2-7
TGTGCCAGCACCCCAGCTAGCGGGGGGAGGAATGAGCAGTTCTTC	CASTPASGGRNEQFF	TRBV7-4	.	TRBD2	TRBJ2-1
TGTGCCAGCAGCTTAGGCCAGGGCGAGGGCATAGAGACCCAGTACTTC	CASSLGQGEGIETQYF	TRBV13	few	.	TRBJ2-5
TGTGCCAGTGAAGACAGTCCGTTTAATGAGCAGTTCTTC	CASEDSPFNEQFF	TRBV19	few	.	TRBJ2-1
TGTGCCAGCAGCACCCAAGCGGGGGTCGTTGAGACCCAGTACTTC	CASSTQAGVVETQYF	TRBV5-6	.	TRBD2	TRBJ2-5
TGTGCCAGCAAGTCCCGGACCTCCAGGGATACGCAGTATTTT	CASKSRTSRDTQYF	TRBV12-3/TRBV12-4	.	.	TRBJ2-3
TGCAGTGCTAGGGAACAGGTTACCAAAAACATTCAGTACTTC	CSAREQVTKNIQYF	TRBV20-1	.	.	TRBJ2-4
TGTGCCAGCAGCTTAGTTTCTCCTACAGTGAACACTGAAGCTTTCTTT	CASSLVSPTVNTEAFF	TRBV7-8	.	.	TRBJ1-1
TGTGCCAGCAGCTTAGCGTTAGGGGGAAGGTATGGCTACACCTTC	CASSLALGGRYGYTF	TRBV7-2	many	.	TRBJ1-2
TGTGCCAGCTCACCAGGAGGGTGGGGGACTGAAGCTTTCTTT	CASSPGGWGTEAFF	TRBV18	many	.	TRBJ1-1
TGTGCCAGCAGCCCAGGGACCCCCACCGGGGAGCTGTTTTTT	CASSPGTPTGELFF	TRBV7-3	few	.	TRBJ2-2
TGTGCCAGCAGCGCCCGGGACAGACGCTACGAGCAGTACTTC	CASSARDRRYEQYF	TRBV13	.	TRBD1	TRBJ2-7
TGTGCCAGCAGTTACGGAGTAGCGGGGGGACCCTACGAGCAGTACTTC	CASSYGVAGGPYEQYF	TRBV6-6	.	TRBD2	TRBJ2-7
TGTGCCAGCAGCTTAGCGCTCTTTCGGCAGGGGCTGAGTGAAAAACTGTTTTTT	CASSLALFRQGLSEKLFF	TRBV7-2	.	.	TRBJ1-4
TGTGCCAGCAGTTCCCAGGGACGCCTCCTTTACAATGAGCAGTTCTTC	CASSSQGRLLYNEQFF	TRBV28	few	.	TRBJ2-1
TGCAGTGCTAGAGAAGGTTTGGACCACTACGAGCAGTACTTC	CSAREGLDHYEQYF	TRBV20-1	.	.	TRBJ2-7
TGTGCCCACGGGCAGGTAAACACTGAAGCTTTCTTT	CAHGQVNTEAFF	TRBV2	.	.	TRBJ1-1
TGCGCCAGCAGCCAAGAGTTAGGGCGTCGGAATGAAAAACTGTTTTTT	CASSQELGRRNEKLFF	TRBV4-1	.	.	TRBJ1-4
TGTGCCAGCACTGGGGGGCACACCGGGGAGCTGTTTTTT	CASTGGHTGELFF	TRBV6-1	few	.	TRBJ2-2
TGTGCCAGCTCACCAGGGCGGGGATCATTATACAATGAGCAGTTCTTC	CASSPGRGSLYNEQFF	TRBV18	.	.	TRBJ2-1
TGTGCCAGCAGCATACAGCGTTACAATGAGCAGTTCTTC	CASSIQRYNEQFF	TRBV6-2/TRBV6-3	once	.	TRBJ2-1
TGTGCCAGCAGCTTTGGGTTTGGGACAGCTAATTCACCCCTCCACTTT	CASSFGFGTANSPLHF	TRBV7-8	few	TRBD1	TRBJ1-6
TGTGCCAGCAGCTTAGATAATCCGACTAGCGGATTGTACAATGAGCAGTTCTTC	CASSLDNPTSGLYNEQFF	TRBV7-9	many	TRBD2	TRBJ2-1
TGTGCCAGCAGCGGGACTGTCGTTATCCCCACCACAGATACGCAGTATTTT	CASSGTVVIPTTDTQYF	TRBV28	.	.	TRBJ2-3
TGTGCCAGCATCCTTAACCGGGACTTATACTACAATGAGCAGTTCTTC	CASILNRDLYYNEQFF	TRBV12-3/TRBV12-4	.	.	TRBJ2-1
TGTGCCAGCAGCCTTTTCAGGGAAGGTGAGCAGTTCTTC	CASSLFREGEQFF	TRBV27	.	.	TRBJ2-1
TGTGCCAGCAGCTTAGCCAGGGGCACTGAAGCTTTCTTT	CASSLARGTEAFF	TRBV11-2	.	.	TRBJ1-1
TGCGCCAGCAGCCCCCGACAGGCCGCCTACGAGCAGTACTTC	CASSPRQAAYEQYF	TRBV4-1	.	.	TRBJ2-7
TGTGCCAGCAGCGCCCGCCTACAGGGCGGGCAGTACTTC	CASSARLQGGQYF	TRBV7-2	many	.	TRBJ2-7
TGTGCCAGCAGTTTAGGGGCCGGGGACAGGGGCACAGATACGCAGTATTTT	CASSLGAGDRGTDTQYF	TRBV12-3/TRBV12-4	.	TRBD1	TRBJ2-3
TGTGCCACCCATAGCGGGGCTAGCACAGATACGCAGTATTTT	CATHSGASTDTQYF	TRBV7-6	.	TRBD2	TRBJ2-3
TGTGCCAGCAGCTTAATTCCCCAGGGGGCTAATCAGCCCCAGCATTTT	CASSLIPQGANQPQHF	TRBV7-2	many	TRBD1	TRBJ1-5
TGTGCCAGCAGTCCGAGGGTCAGTAAGTCTGAAGCTTTCTTT	CASSPRVSKSEAFF	TRBV6-2/TRBV6-3	few	.	TRBJ1-1
TGTGCCAGTAGTAATCGGGGTGGCACCGGGGAGCTGTTTTTT	CASSNRGGTGELFF	TRBV19	.	.	TRBJ2-2
TGTGCCAGCAGCTGGAGTCCCGAGAGGTACTATGGCTACACCTTC	CASSWSPERYYGYTF	TRBV7-8	.	.	TRBJ1-2
TGCAGCGTTGTCGGGACAGACTCCTACGAGCAGTACTTC	CSVVGTDSYEQYF	TRBV29-1	.	TRBD1	TRBJ2-7
TGTGCCGCCGCCTTGGGTTCCTACAATGAGCAGTTCTTC	CAAALGSYNEQFF	TRBV28	.	.	TRBJ2-1
TGTGCCAGCAGTTACTCTTCCGGGACGCAAACCTACGAGCAGTACTTC	CASSYSSGTQTYEQYF	TRBV6-5	.	.	TRBJ2-7
TGTGCCAGCAGCTTATACGGAGCGACATCCTACAATGAGCAGTTCTTC	CASSLYGATSYNEQFF	TRBV7-8	.	.	TRBJ2-1
TGTGCCAGCAGCCCACAGGGGAGGCATCAGCCCCAGCATTTT	CASSPQGRHQPQHF	TRBV7-2	many	TRBD1	TRBJ1-5